This TCR beta chain was sequenced in a study of identical twins. Notes on the study in general: Fewer insertions were carried by abundant cord blood beta clonotypes, but none was seen in memory repertoires.

Germline CDR1 is KGHDR and CDR2 is SFDVKD. Trimming took 7 bases from V and 12 from J; bases not matched to a gene: 14. There are 14 residues in the CDR3. This clonotype was counted many times. Antigen unknown. TCRdb re-derived calls from the 5' RACE reads in MiXCR, one entry per CDR3 protein. The sample contains 450,000 to 650,000 distinct CDR3 sequences, approximately 10% of which appear only once. In addition, the sample was reused for a study of yellow fever vaccine responses in identical twins.

The V and J genes are TRBV24-1 and TRBJ2-1, with 7 bases aligning to TRBD1. The sample comprised PBMCs. The TCR was taken from a woman younger than 30 in good health. The CDR3 sequence is CATSPRGPFEGQFF. Here the CDR3 DNA reads TGTGCCACCAGCCCGAGGGGGCCTTTTGAGGGGCAGTTCTTC.